A single T cell receptor (beta chain) is shown here with its context. The antigen is unknown. This specimen belongs to a study of T cell responses to AZD1222 COVID-19 vaccine. Study-wide results and limits: Repertoires in all cases were sampled only once the peak T cell response had passed. It should be noted that donors were predominantly white British and more often female, and clonal diversity was possibly underestimated.

V trimming: 0 bases; J trimming: 2 bases; junction bases outside the gene matches: 25. This CDR3 has 24 amino acids. CDR1 and CDR2 (germline): KGHDR, SFDVKD. The method was immunoSEQ multiplex PCR; TCRdb's version includes in-frame clones alone and lacks a portion of them. The sample holds some 130,000 clones, 80% to 90% seen once. Sequencing used peripheral blood, obtained on day 0 of AZD1222 vaccination. The chain carries TRBV24-1 and TRBJ1-5; 9 nucleotides agree with TRBD1. This sequence was found in an adult in good health. CDR3 region: CATSDLLRPRGQGISSDGNQPQHF. CDR3 DNA: TGTGCCACCAGTGATTTGCTCCGACCGCGGGGACAGGGAATATCATCGGATGGCAATCAGCCCCAGCATTTT.